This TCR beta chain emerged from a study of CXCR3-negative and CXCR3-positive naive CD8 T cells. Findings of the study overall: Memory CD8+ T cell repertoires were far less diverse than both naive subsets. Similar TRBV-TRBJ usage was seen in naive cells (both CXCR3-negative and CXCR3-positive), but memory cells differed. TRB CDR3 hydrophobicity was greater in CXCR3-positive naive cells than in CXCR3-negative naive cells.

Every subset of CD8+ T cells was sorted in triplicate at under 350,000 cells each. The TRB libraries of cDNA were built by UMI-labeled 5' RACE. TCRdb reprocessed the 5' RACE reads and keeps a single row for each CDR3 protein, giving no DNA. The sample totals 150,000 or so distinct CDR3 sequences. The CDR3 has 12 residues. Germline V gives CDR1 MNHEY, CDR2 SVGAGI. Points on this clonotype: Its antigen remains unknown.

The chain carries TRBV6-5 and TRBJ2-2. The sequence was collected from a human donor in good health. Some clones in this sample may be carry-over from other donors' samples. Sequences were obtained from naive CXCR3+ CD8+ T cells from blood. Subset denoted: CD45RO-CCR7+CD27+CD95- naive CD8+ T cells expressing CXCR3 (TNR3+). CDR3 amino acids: CASSQTTGELFF.